These T cell receptor beta chains were read from a single sample in a study of T cells after yellow fever vaccination. TCRdb re-analysed the 5' RACE reads in MiXCR, keeping a single row per CDR3 protein. The sample includes some 400,000 distinct CDR3 sequences, roughly 6.1% of them seen just once. This material consisted of PBMCs, taken 5 days after the yellow fever booster vaccination. These receptors were taken from a man younger than 45 who received the YFV17D yellow fever vaccine. CDR3s include the opening cysteine and the closing phenylalanine or tryptophan.

V	J	CDR3
TRBV11-2	TRBJ2-1	CASRSTSGTSYNEQFF
TRBV12-5	TRBJ2-1	CASGLGPINEQFF
TRBV20-1	TRBJ2-1	CTFSSPSYNEQFF
TRBV7-2	TRBJ2-7	CASSLYGTDGYYEQYF
TRBV4-3	TRBJ2-2	CASSPSDRTWNTGELFF
TRBV5-1	TRBJ2-1	CASSILGEQFF
TRBV29-1	TRBJ2-7	CSVEPSAGEQYF
TRBV25-1	TRBJ2-3	CASSEYGGPADTQYF
TRBV30	TRBJ1-3	CAWSVSGNTIYF
TRBV18	TRBJ1-2	CASSPRATNYGYTF
TRBV24-1	TRBJ2-7	CATSDPLGQGSAYEQYF
TRBV5-4	TRBJ2-3	CASSGRDRGQDTQYF
TRBV6-6	TRBJ1-6	CASRKSPPLWEVGGDSPLHF
TRBV18	TRBJ2-7	CASSPIGLGNEQYF
TRBV20-1	TRBJ2-1	CSAPGLAGQFGDNEQFF
TRBV5-1	TRBJ2-1	CASSLAGGQNEQFF
TRBV5-8	TRBJ2-2	CARSPSAGELFF
TRBV28	TRBJ2-7	CASSTPGSSYEQYF
TRBV5-1	TRBJ2-7	CASSRDAYEQYF
TRBV4-3	TRBJ2-7	CASSQEIAGVNEQYF
TRBV12-3/TRBV12-4	TRBJ1-1	CATRDRERAFF
TRBV15	TRBJ1-6	CATSIPGLNSPLHF
TRBV29-1	TRBJ2-2	CSVDSGRNTGELFF
TRBV7-2	TRBJ2-3	CASSPPGSGTDTQYF
TRBV5-1	TRBJ2-7	CASSLATVGGSYEQYF
TRBV10-3	TRBJ2-7	CAISDLLGEQYF
TRBV27	TRBJ2-7	CASSLEGTSGSYEQYF
TRBV4-3	TRBJ2-7	CASSQDDLLTAQGEQYF
TRBV20-1	TRBJ1-1	CSARAVDRGGTEAFF
TRBV5-1	TRBJ2-7	CASSLGEMYEQYF
TRBV19	TRBJ2-3	CATNTRTSGTSPDTQYF
TRBV7-9	TRBJ1-1	CASSPPTGDRENEAFF
TRBV7-2	TRBJ2-1	CASSQGWVAEQFF
TRBV5-1	TRBJ2-1	CASSFGTRYNEQFF
TRBV5-1	TRBJ1-1	CASSLAPVGGENTEAFF
TRBV29-1	TRBJ2-5	CSASRSLQETQYF
TRBV11-1	TRBJ1-5	CASSSYSGTGGISNQPQHF
TRBV6-2/TRBV6-3	TRBJ2-7	CASSAAGLAGDYEQYF
TRBV6-1	TRBJ2-4	CASLGLAEEGRNIQYF
TRBV6-1	TRBJ1-5	CASSEWPVRSNQPQHF
TRBV7-2	TRBJ2-1	CASSLETFGEQFF
TRBV12-3/TRBV12-4	TRBJ2-1	CASSLAGSWGLNEQFF
TRBV7-2	TRBJ2-1	CASSLRREPSYNEQFF
TRBV7-2	TRBJ2-2	CASSLQGTANTGELFF
TRBV9	TRBJ2-2	CASNRGSFGELFF
TRBV9	TRBJ1-3	CASSVVGNTIYF
TRBV20-1	TRBJ2-1	CSARAPSGINNEQFF
TRBV6-1	TRBJ1-2	CASSEYGYTF
TRBV12-3/TRBV12-4	TRBJ2-7	CASSSGRRPYEQYF
TRBV19	TRBJ2-1	CASSIGGRTATMREQFF
TRBV7-3	TRBJ1-1	CASSLLDREDTEAFF
TRBV27	TRBJ2-5	CASSSTPRETQYF
TRBV10-1	TRBJ2-3	CASSETRPTSSFADTQYF
TRBV28	TRBJ2-5	CASSHSGSRETQYF
TRBV9	TRBJ2-1	CASSVEPRGGPGRNEQFF